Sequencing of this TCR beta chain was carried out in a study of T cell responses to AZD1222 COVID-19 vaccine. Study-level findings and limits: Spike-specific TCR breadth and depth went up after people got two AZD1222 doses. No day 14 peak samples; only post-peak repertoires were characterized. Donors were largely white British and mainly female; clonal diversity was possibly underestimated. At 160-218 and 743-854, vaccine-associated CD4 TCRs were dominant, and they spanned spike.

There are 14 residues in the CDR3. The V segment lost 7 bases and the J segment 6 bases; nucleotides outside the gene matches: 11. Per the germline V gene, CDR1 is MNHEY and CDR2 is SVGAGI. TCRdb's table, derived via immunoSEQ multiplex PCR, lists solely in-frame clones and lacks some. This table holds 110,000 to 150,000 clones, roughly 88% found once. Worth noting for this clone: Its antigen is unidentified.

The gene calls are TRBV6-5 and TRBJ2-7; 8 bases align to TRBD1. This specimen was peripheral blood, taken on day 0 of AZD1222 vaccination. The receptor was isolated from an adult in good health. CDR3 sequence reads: CASTGKTGVTEQYF. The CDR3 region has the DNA TGTGCCAGCACCGGAAAGACAGGGGTAACCGAGCAGTACTTC.